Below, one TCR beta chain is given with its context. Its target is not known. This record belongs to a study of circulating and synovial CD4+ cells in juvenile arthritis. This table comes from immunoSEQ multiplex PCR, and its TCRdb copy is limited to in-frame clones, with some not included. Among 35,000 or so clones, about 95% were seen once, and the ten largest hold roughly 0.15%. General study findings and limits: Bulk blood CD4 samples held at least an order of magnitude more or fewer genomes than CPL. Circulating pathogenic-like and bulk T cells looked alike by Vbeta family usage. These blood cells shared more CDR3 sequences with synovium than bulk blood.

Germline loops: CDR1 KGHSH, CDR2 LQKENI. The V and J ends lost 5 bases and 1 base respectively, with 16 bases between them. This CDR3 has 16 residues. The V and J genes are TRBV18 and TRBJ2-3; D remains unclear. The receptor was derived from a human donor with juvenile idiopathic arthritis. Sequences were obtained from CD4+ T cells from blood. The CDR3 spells CASSVYPGSGTDTQYF. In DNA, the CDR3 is TGTGCCAGCTCAGTCTACCCCGGGTCCGGCACAGATACGCAGTATTTT.